This paragraph covers one T cell receptor (beta chain) sequence. The antigen is unknown. The data derive from a study of Graves' ophthalmopathy and Graves' hyperthyroidism. Study-wide results and limits: Between ophthalmopathy and stable hyperthyroidism, a 13-signature model drew a separation with nearly 90% sensitivity and about 80% specificity.

V dropped 6 bases and J dropped 4; count of bases not matched to a gene: 6. The V gene's germline CDR1 is ENHRY and CDR2 SYGVKD. The CDR3 runs to 15 residues. As the template, RNA transcripts were used to amplify TCR beta CDR3 regions. The first-round RT-PCR employed HTBI primers together with the Qiagen OneStep RT-PCR kit. A multiplex PCR was then performed as the second round. A single record per CDR3 protein comes from TCRdb applying MiXCR to the multiplex PCR reads. This table holds 740,000 or so distinct CDR3 sequences, approximately 40% found once. The specimen was peripheral blood. The sequence was collected from an adult man with Graves' ophthalmopathy. The chain employs TRBV10-3 and TRBJ2-7; 13 bases map to TRBD2. The CDR3 sequence: CAIRRTSGGFYEQYF. The CDR3 DNA follows: TGTGCCATCAGAAGGACTAGCGGGGGATTTTACGAGCAGTACTTC.